This T cell receptor (beta chain) was sequenced in a study of cytomegalovirus exposure and HLA in healthy donors. Study-level points and caveats: Among TCR beta chains, those listed as cytomegalovirus-associated numbered some 160. High sensitivity and specificity were reportedly achieved when the classifier diagnosed cytomegalovirus status. Reported findings show TCR beta sequences accurately forecast HLA-A and HLA-B alleles in most subjects.

The CDR3 spans 15 residues. Germline CDR1 SGHNT, CDR2 YENEEA. With V trimmed by 0 bases and J by 6 bases, 2 bases remained unmatched. In the case of this clone: Antigen unknown.

The PCR was carried out with 60 Vbeta primers and 13 Jbeta primers. Only in-frame clones appear in the TCRdb table, and some are missing; sequencing was by immunoSEQ multiplex PCR. The data show some 180,000 clones, around 78% seen once. The gene calls are TRBV11-3 and TRBJ2-3; 11 nucleotides agree with TRBD2. The sequencing sample was made of PBMCs. The receptor was derived from a man younger than 35 in good health and CMV-seronegative. CDR3 in DNA: TGTGCCAGCAGCTTAGAGGCTAGCGGGAGGGATACGCAGTATTTT. It yields the protein CASSLEASGRDTQYF.